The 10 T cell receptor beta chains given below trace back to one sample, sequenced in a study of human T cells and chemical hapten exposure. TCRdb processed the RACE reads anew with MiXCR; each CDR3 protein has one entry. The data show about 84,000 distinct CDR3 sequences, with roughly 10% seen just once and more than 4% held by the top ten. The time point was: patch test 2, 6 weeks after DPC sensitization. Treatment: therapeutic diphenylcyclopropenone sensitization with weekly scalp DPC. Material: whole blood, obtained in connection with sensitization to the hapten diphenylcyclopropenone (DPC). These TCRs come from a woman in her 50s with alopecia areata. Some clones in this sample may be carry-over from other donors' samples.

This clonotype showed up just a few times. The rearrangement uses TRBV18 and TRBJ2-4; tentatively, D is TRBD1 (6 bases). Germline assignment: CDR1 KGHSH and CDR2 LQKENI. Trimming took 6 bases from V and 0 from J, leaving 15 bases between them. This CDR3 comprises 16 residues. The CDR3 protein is CASSTSRGLAKNIQYF. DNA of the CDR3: TGTGCCAGCTCTACATCCAGGGGCTTAGCCAAAAACATTCAGTACTTC.

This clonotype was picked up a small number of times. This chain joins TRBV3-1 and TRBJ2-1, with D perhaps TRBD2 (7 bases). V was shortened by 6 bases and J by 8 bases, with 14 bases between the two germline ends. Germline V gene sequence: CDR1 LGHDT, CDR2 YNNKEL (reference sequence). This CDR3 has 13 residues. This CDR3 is CASSPGGAYEQFF. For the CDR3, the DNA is TGTGCCAGCAGTCCGGGGGGCGCCTATGAGCAGTTCTTC.

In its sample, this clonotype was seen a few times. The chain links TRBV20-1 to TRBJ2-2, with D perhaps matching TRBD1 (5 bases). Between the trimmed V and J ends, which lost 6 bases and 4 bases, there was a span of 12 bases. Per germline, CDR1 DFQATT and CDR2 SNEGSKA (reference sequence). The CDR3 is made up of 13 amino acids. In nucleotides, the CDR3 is TGCAGTGCCAGTCAGGGTAGCACCGGGGAGCTGTTTTTT. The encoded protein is CSASQGSTGELFF.

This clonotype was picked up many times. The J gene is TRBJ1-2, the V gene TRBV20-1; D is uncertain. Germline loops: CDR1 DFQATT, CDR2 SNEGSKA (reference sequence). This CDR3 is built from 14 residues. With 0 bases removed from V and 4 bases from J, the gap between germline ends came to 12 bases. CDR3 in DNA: TGCAGTGCTAGAGATCGGAGGTCTGCCTATGGCTACACCTTC. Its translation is CSARDRRSAYGYTF.

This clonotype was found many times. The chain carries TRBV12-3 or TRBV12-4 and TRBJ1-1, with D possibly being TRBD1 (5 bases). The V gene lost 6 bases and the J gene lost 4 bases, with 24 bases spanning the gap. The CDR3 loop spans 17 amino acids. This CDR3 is CASSSASWGSVTTEAFF. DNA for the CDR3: TGTGCCAGCAGCTCTGCCTCGTGGGGGAGTGTTACCACTGAAGCTTTCTTT.

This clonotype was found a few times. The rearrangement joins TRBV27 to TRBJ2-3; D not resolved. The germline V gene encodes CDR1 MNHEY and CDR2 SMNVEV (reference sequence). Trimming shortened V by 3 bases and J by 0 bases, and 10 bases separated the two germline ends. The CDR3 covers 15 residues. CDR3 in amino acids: CASSFRLGSTDTQYF. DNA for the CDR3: TGTGCCAGCAGTTTTCGACTGGGGAGCACAGATACGCAGTATTTT.

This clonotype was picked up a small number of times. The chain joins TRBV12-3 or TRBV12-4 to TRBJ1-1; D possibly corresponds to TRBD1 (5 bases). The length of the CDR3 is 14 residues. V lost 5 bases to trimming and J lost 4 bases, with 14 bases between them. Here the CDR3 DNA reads TGTGCCAGCAGTCGACAGTCCTCGAGCACTGAAGCTTTCTTT. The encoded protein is CASSRQSSSTEAFF.

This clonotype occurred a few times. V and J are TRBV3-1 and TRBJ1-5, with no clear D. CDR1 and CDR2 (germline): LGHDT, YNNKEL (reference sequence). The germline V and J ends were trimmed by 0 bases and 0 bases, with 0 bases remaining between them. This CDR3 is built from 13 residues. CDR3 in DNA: TGTGCCAGCAGCCAAGATAGCAATCAGCCCCAGCATTTT. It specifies CASSQDSNQPQHF.

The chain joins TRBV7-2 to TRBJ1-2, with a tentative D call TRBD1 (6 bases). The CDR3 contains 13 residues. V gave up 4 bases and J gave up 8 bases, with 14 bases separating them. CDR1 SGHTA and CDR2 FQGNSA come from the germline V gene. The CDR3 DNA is TGTGCCAGCAGCTGGGATGGGGGGCGAGGCTACACCTTC. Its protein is CASSWDGGRGYTF.

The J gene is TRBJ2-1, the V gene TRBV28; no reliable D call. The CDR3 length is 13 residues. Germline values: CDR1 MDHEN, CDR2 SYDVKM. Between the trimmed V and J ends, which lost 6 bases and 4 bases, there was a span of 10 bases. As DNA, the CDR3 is TGTGCCAGCAGGCTCGACGCTTACAATGAGCAGTTCTTC. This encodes CASRLDAYNEQFF.